Below, one T cell receptor (beta chain) is given with its context. Its antigen remains unidentified. Relative to the germline gene, one junction end is altered; a read error may explain this. Germline-derived CDR1 and CDR2 are SEHNR and FQNEAQ (reference sequence). CDR3 length: 17 amino acids. This entry comes from a study of blood T cells in healthy people across ages. Then a second PCR, running about 7 to 11 cycles, was carried out with a sample-barcoded 5' primer and a J-beta primer mix. Carrying 12 random nucleotides, a template-switch adaptor labeled each individual cDNA molecule. TCRdb re-called the 5' RACE reads through MiXCR, storing one row per CDR3 protein. This sample has about 1.8 million distinct CDR3 sequences, with around 50% found just once. Those donating, healthy Caucasian individuals from Russia, were aged about 6 to 95. Study outcomes and limitations: Changes seen in expanded clonotypes were possibly confounded by donor CMV status left unknown. Long-lived donors carried more naive CD4+ cells and greater diversity than aged donors.

The rearrangement links TRBV7-9 to TRBJ2-1, with 8 bases aligning to TRBD2. The receptor was derived from a woman aged 40 to 50 in good health. The sequencing input was blood. CDR3 loop: CASGLGIGLALDNEQFF. CDR3 DNA sequence: TGTGCCAGCGGCTTAGGGATAGGACTAGCCCTCGACAATGAGCAGTTCTTC.